This T cell receptor (beta chain) was sequenced for a study of vaccination and CD4 T cells after COVID-19. CDR1 LNHNV and CDR2 YYDKDF come from the germline V gene (reference sequence). The CDR3 runs 13 residues. V lost 4 bases and J 1 base, leaving 5 bases between the germline ends. An Oncomine TCR Beta short-read assay was used to sequence the DNA from cultured CD4+ T cells. TCRdb called the PCR reads again in MiXCR, with one record for every CDR3 protein. The sample yields under 20,000 distinct CDR3 sequences, roughly 40% seen once. As for treatment: roughly 10-day PBMC culture with coronavirus spike peptide pools or control peptides (ViraFEST assay). Only a few counts were recorded for this clonotype. Its specificity is not known.

V usage is TRBV15 and J usage is TRBJ2-1; no clear D gene. The clonotype was recovered from a human donor who had recovered from COVID-19. The sequencing here drew on CD4+ T cells from blood, cultured in vitro, taken after SARS-CoV-2 vaccination. CDR3 amino acids: CATSKGSYNEQFF. CDR3 bases: TGTGCCACCAGCAAGGGATCCTACAATGAGCAGTTCTTC.